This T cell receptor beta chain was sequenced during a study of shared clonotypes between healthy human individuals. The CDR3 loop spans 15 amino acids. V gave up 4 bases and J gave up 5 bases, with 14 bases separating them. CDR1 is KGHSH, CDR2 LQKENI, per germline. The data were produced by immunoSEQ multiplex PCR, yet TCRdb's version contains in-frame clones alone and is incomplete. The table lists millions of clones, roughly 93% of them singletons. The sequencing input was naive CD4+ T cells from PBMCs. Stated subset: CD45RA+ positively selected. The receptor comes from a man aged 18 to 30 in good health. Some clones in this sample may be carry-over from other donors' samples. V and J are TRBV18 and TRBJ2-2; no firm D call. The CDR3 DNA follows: TGTGCCAGCTCACAGTCATCAGTTGTGACCGGGGAGCTGTTTTTT. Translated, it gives CASSQSSVVTGELFF.